Described below is a single TCR beta chain sequence and its context. The data were obtained in a study of blood T cells in healthy people across ages. With a J-beta primer mix and a sample-barcoded 5' primer, a second PCR ran about 6 to 11 cycles. Each TCR beta cDNA got a 12-nucleotide random molecular identifier. Using its own MiXCR run on the 5' RACE reads, TCRdb lists one record per CDR3 protein. The data contain about 510,000 distinct CDR3 sequences, roughly a quarter of them singletons. Trimming cost V 6 bases and J 3 bases, with 14 bases left between them. The CDR3 contains 15 residues. From germline, CDR1 is MDHEN and CDR2 SYDVKM. The sample also formed part of further work on T cells of mothers and their children. That paper notes: From each mother came over 9.5 million TCR beta CDR3 reads, and from each child came about 3 million.

Material for sequencing was blood. The clonotype was recovered from a boy aged 2-9 years in good health. This chain uses TRBV28 with TRBJ2-2, with TRBD2 as a possible D gene (5 bases). In DNA, the CDR3 is TGTGCCAGCAGCCCCGGGGTTGAGGACACCGGGGAGCTGTTTTTT. It codes for CASSPGVEDTGELFF.